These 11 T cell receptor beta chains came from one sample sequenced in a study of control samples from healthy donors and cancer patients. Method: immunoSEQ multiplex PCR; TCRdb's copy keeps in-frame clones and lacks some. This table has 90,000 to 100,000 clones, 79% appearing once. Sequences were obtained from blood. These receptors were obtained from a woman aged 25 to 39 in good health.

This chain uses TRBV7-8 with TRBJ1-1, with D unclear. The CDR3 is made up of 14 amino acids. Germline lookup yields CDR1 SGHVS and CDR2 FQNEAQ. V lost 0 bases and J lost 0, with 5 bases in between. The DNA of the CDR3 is TGTGCCAGCAGCTTAGCAGCACTGAACACTGAAGCTTTCTTT. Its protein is CASSLAALNTEAFF.

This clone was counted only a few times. The CDR3 protein is CASRHRDRALANYGYTF. The CDR3 DNA reads TGCGCCAGCAGACACCGGGACAGGGCCCTTGCTAACTATGGCTACACCTTC. The genes are TRBV5-1 and TRBJ1-2; 9 positions agree with TRBD1. The trim removed 5 bases at V and 0 bases at J, leaving 11 bases unmatched. Germline V gives CDR1 SGHRS, CDR2 YFSETQ. The CDR3 totals 17 residues.

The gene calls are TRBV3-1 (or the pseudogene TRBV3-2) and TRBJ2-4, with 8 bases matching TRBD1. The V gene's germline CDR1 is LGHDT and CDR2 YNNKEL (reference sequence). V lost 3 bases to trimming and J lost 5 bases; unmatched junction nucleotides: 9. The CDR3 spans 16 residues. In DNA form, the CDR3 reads TGTGCCAGCAGCCAGGAATATCGGACAGGGCAAAACATTCAGTACTTC. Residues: CASSQEYRTGQNIQYF.

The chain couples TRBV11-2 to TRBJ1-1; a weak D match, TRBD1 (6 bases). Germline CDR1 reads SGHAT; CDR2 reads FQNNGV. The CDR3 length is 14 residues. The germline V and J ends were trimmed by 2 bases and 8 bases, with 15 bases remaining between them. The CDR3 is CASSLTGAAYEAFF. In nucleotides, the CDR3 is TGTGCCAGCAGCTTAACGGGGGCAGCGTACGAAGCTTTCTTT. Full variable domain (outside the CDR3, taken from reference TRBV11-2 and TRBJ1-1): EAGVAQSPRYKIIEKRQSVAFWCNPISGHATLYWYQQILGQGPKLLIQFQNNGVVDDSQLPKDRFSAERLKGVDSTLKIQPAKLEDSAVYLCASSLTGAAYEAFFGQGTRLTVV.

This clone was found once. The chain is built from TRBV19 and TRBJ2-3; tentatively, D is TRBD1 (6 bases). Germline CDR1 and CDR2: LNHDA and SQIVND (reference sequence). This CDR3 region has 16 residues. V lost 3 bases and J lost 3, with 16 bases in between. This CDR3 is CASSMAGVLLTDTQYF. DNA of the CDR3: TGTGCCAGTAGTATGGCAGGGGTCCTACTAACAGATACGCAGTATTTT.

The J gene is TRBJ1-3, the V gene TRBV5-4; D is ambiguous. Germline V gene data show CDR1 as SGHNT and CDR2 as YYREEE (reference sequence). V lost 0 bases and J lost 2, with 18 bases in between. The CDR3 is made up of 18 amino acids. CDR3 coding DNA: TGTGCCAGCAGCTTGGAGAGCTATCCCGGAATTCCTGGAAACACCATATATTTT. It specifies CASSLESYPGIPGNTIYF.

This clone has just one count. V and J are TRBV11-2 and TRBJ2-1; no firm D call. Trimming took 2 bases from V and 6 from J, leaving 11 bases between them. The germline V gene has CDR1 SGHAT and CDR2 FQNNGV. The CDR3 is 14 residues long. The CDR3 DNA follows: TGTGCCAGCAGCTTACTCGTGACATCCAATGAGCAGTTCTTC. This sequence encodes CASSLLVTSNEQFF.

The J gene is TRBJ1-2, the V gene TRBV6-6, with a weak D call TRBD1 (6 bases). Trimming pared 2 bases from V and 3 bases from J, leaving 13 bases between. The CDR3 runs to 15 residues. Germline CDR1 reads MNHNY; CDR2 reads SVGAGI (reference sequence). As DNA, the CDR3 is TGTGCCAGCAGTTACAGTCCGGACAGCTACTATGGCTACACCTTC. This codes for CASSYSPDSYYGYTF.

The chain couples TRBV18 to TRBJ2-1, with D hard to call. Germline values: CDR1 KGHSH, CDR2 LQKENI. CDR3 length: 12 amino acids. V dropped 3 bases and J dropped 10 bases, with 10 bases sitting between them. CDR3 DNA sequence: TGTGCCAGCTCACCTGTGGGAAGCGAGCAGTTCTTC. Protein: CASSPVGSEQFF.

CDR3 amino acids: CASSPPENGNTIYF. CDR3 DNA sequence: TGTGCCAGCAGCCCTCCGGAGAATGGAAACACCATATATTTT. The chain uses TRBV7-9 and TRBJ1-3; unclear D gene. From germline, CDR1 is SEHNR and CDR2 FQNEAQ (reference sequence). CDR3 size: 14 residues. V shed 5 bases and J shed 3 bases, with 11 bases lying between them.

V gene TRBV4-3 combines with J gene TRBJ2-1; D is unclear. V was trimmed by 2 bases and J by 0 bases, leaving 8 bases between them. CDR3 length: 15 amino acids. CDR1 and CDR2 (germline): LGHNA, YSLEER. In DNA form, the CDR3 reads TGCGCCAGCAGCCAACAGCTCAGCTCCTACAATGAGCAGTTCTTC. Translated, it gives CASSQQLSSYNEQFF.